This T cell receptor beta chain originates from a study of blood T cell repertoires in COVID-19. As for the study in general: Whether acute or convalescent, the COVID-19 samples came from the United States, Italy and Spain. Sources were T cells, B-cell-depleted T cells, or PBMCs; the material itself was cDNA or gDNA.

Source study methods: Nucleated cell counts were estimated from reference gene primer amplification. Libraries were prepared by immunoSEQ multiplex PCR; TCRdb keeps only in-frame clonotypes and omits some of them. That table supplies the V and J calls and clone size; D and trimming were determined from the DNA. Of approximately 150,000 clones listed, around 87% were seen once; the top ten hold roughly 37%. The CDR3 runs 14 residues. V was trimmed by 3 bases and J by 5 bases, leaving 14 bases between them. From germline, CDR1 is PRHDT and CDR2 FYEKMQ (reference sequence). Sequencing was performed on peripheral blood. The rearrangement joins TRBV13 to TRBJ2-7; D might be TRBD2 (7 bases). The receptor was derived from a man in his forties or fifties who had recovered from COVID-19. CDR3 loop: CASSFRGGQDEQYF. The CDR3 bases are TGTGCCAGCAGCTTTAGGGGGGGCCAGGACGAGCAGTACTTC.